This passage covers 20 T cell receptor beta chains from one sample sequenced in a study of blood T cells in healthy people across ages. Using a J-beta primer mix together with a sample-barcoded 5' primer, a second PCR was run for roughly 6 to 11 cycles. TCRdb recomputed calls from the 5' RACE reads with MiXCR, one row per CDR3 protein. The sample holds hundreds of thousands of distinct CDR3 sequences, 40% to 50% seen once. Sequenced: blood. These receptor sequences come from a man aged 80 or over in good health.

A few counts support this clonotype. The chain is built from TRBV4-3 and TRBJ2-5; 9 bases map to TRBD2. The CDR3 has 15 amino acids. The germline V gene encodes CDR1 LGHNA and CDR2 YSLEER. Trimming at V came to 1 base and at J to 5 bases, leaving 5 bases not matched to a gene. The CDR3 sequence: CASSQGLTSGETQYF. The CDR3 coding sequence is TGCGCCAGCAGCCAAGGGTTGACTAGCGGCGAGACCCAGTACTTC.

In its sample, this clonotype was seen a few times. The chain joins TRBV27 to TRBJ2-3; D remains unclear. The V end lost 6 bases, the J end lost 5 bases, and 12 bases lay between the germline ends. This CDR3 contains 13 residues. CDR1 and CDR2 (germline): MNHEY, SMNVEV (reference sequence). CDR3 in DNA: TGTGCCAGCAGCCTCCGCTATCTAGATACGCAGTATTTT. Amino acids: CASSLRYLDTQYF.

The chain combines TRBV12-3 or TRBV12-4 with TRBJ2-3, with 7 positions matching TRBD1. The CDR3 has 15 amino acids. V shed 5 bases and J 3 bases; nucleotides not matched to a gene: 8. The CDR3 DNA follows: TGTGCCAGCAGTCATCAGACAGGGCTAACAGATACGCAGTATTTT. This sequence encodes CASSHQTGLTDTQYF.

The chain joins TRBV6-2 or TRBV6-3 to TRBJ2-7; D perhaps matches TRBD1 (5 bases). Near its end, the DNA agrees better with TRBJ2-5, so the J call may be wrong. The CDR3 consists of 13 residues. The germline gives CDR1 MNHEY, CDR2 SVGEGT. The CDR3 here is CASSYGARETQYF. For the CDR3, the DNA is TGTGCCAGCAGTTACGGGGCTAGGGAGACCCAGTACTTC.

The genes are TRBV20-1 and TRBJ2-1, with 9 bases aligning to TRBD2. The J call may be in error: the DNA end matches TRBJ2-7 better. Germline values: CDR1 DFQATT, CDR2 SNEGSKA (reference sequence). The CDR3 covers 18 residues. The chain's CDR3 is CSARDDGGGRDSYNEQYF. The CDR3 region has the DNA TGCAGTGCTAGAGATGATGGAGGCGGGAGGGACTCCTACAATGAGCAGTACTTC.

This chain joins TRBV7-8 and TRBJ2-3, with 7 nucleotides matching TRBD1. CDR1 is SGHVS, CDR2 FQNEAQ, per germline. This CDR3 spans 17 amino acids. V shed 5 bases and J 3 bases; nucleotides not matched to a gene: 14. CDR3 coding DNA: TGTGCCAGCAGCCAACCTAGGACAGGCCGGGTTACAGATACGCAGTATTTT. Translating gives CASSQPRTGRVTDTQYF.

Turning to this clonotype: An end of the junction does not agree with germline; a read error may underlie this. The J gene is TRBJ1-6, the V gene TRBV2; 10 bases line up with TRBD1. The CDR3 runs to 16 residues. Germline loops: CDR1 SNHLY, CDR2 FYNNEI. The CDR3 DNA follows: TGTGTCAGCAGCCAGAGGCGGGACAGGGGATATTCACCCCTCCACTTT. The encoded protein is CVSSQRRDRGYSPLHF.

This clonotype appeared once. The rearrangement uses TRBV6-2 or TRBV6-3 and TRBJ2-7, with 8 bases lining up with TRBD1. The CDR3 runs 13 residues. Looked up from germline, CDR1 is MNHEY and CDR2 is SVGEGT. V lost 6 bases to trimming and J lost 7 bases; unmatched junction nucleotides: 8. The CDR3 DNA reads TGTGCCAGCAGCCGACAGGGGAGCAATGAGCAGTACTTC. This gives the protein CASSRQGSNEQYF.

This sequence joins TRBV18 and TRBJ2-5, with no clear D. The ends were cut back, 6 bases at V and 3 bases at J, with 5 bases in the middle. The CDR3 has 11 amino acids. Germline V gene sequence: CDR1 KGHSH, CDR2 LQKENI. DNA of the CDR3: TGTGCCAGCTCGGACGAAGAGACCCAGTACTTC. Residues: CASSDEETQYF.

This sequence joins TRBV7-2 and TRBJ2-5, with TRBD2 identical over 7 bases. V lost 6 bases and J lost 2; bases outside the gene matches: 3. Per the germline V gene, CDR1 is SGHTA and CDR2 is FQGNSA. This CDR3 comprises 13 residues. The CDR3 DNA is TGTGCCAGCAGTGGGGGGGGGCAAGAGACCCAGTACTTC. This translates into CASSGGGQETQYF.

This chain uses TRBV14 with TRBJ2-7; a weak D match, TRBD2 (6 bases). From germline, CDR1 is SGHDN and CDR2 FVKESK. Trimming left V 1 base short and J 10 bases short, with 14 bases between. The CDR3 spans 13 residues. Here the CDR3 reads CASSQVDGGPQYF. CDR3 nucleotides: TGTGCCAGCAGCCAAGTGGACGGGGGACCTCAGTACTTC.

This chain uses TRBV20-1 with TRBJ2-5, with 9 bases lining up with TRBD2. The CDR3 is made up of 15 amino acids. The ends lost 6 bases at V and 5 bases at J; junction bases unmatched: 13. Germline V gives CDR1 DFQATT, CDR2 SNEGSKA (reference sequence). The CDR3 DNA reads TGCAGTGCAAAGACTAGCGGATCCACTCGGGAGACCCAGTACTTC. Its translation: CSAKTSGSTRETQYF.

This CDR3 is CASGGQGRGHEQYF. CDR3 coding DNA: TGTGCCAGCGGGGGACAAGGAAGGGGCCATGAGCAGTACTTC. The rearrangement uses TRBV2 and TRBJ2-7; possible D gene TRBD1, 6 bases. The CDR3 has 14 residues. Germline V gene sequence: CDR1 SNHLY, CDR2 FYNNEI. V was pared by 8 bases and J by 7 bases, with 21 bases between.

The table lists this clonotype with a few counts. This chain uses TRBV11-2 with TRBJ2-3, with a weak D call TRBD1 (5 bases). Trimming took off 0 bases at V and 6 bases at J, with 13 bases between the two ends. This CDR3 is 15 amino acids long. CDR1 SGHAT and CDR2 FQNNGV come from the germline V gene. CDR3 sequence: CASSLDGASLDTQYF. CDR3 DNA: TGTGCCAGCAGCTTAGATGGGGCGTCGCTGGATACGCAGTATTTT. Using reference TRBV11-2 and TRBJ2-3 for the parts outside the CDR3, the full variable domain is EAGVAQSPRYKIIEKRQSVAFWCNPISGHATLYWYQQILGQGPKLLIQFQNNGVVDDSQLPKDRFSAERLKGVDSTLKIQPAKLEDSAVYLCASSLDGASLDTQYFGPGTRLTVL.

This chain links TRBV4-3 with TRBJ2-7, with D tentatively TRBD1 (5 bases). The CDR3 runs to 16 residues. Trimming pared 1 base from V and 0 bases from J, leaving 13 bases between. CDR1 LGHNA and CDR2 YSLEER come from the germline V gene. The CDR3 sequence: CASSQAAQASSYEQYF. CDR3 coding DNA: TGCGCCAGCAGCCAAGCGGCACAGGCCAGCTCCTACGAGCAGTACTTC.

This clonotype appeared a single time. The chain is built from TRBV18 and TRBJ2-6; possible D gene TRBD1, 6 bases. The CDR3 extends over 16 amino acids. The germline V gene has CDR1 KGHSH and CDR2 LQKENI. Between the trimmed V and J ends, which lost 6 bases and 1 base, there was a span of 13 bases. The DNA of the CDR3 is TGTGCCAGCTCCCGGGACACACCATCTGGGGCCAACGTCCTGACTTTC. Its protein product is CASSRDTPSGANVLTF.

This clonotype came up once. The chain couples TRBV9 to TRBJ2-1, with D possibly being TRBD2 (6 bases). Trimming cost V 1 base and J 4 bases, with 15 bases left between them. The CDR3 covers 16 residues. CDR1 SGDLS and CDR2 YYNGEE come from the germline V gene. The CDR3 DNA reads TGTGCCAGCAGCGTACCCGTCGCGGGGTCTTACAATGAGCAGTTCTTC. Protein: CASSVPVAGSYNEQFF.

V gene TRBV25-1 combines with J gene TRBJ1-4; D remains ambiguous. The CDR3 spans 14 residues. The ends were cut back, 4 bases at V and 1 base at J, with 7 bases in the middle. Germline CDR1 MGHDK, CDR2 SYGVNS. The CDR3 is CASSVGRTNEKLFF. The CDR3 nucleotides read TGTGCCAGCAGTGTCGGCAGAACTAATGAAAAACTGTTTTTT.

The chain combines TRBV27 with TRBJ2-4; D is uncertain. V lost 11 bases, J lost 3 bases, and 17 bases lay in between. The germline CDR1 and CDR2 sequences are MNHEY and SMNVEV (reference sequence). The CDR3 spans 14 residues. CDR3 coding DNA: TGTGCCCTCCCTTTGCTGAGTAACAAAAACATTCAGTACTTC. It encodes CALPLLSNKNIQYF.

There are a few counts of this clonotype. The chain combines TRBV7-2 with TRBJ1-5, with D perhaps matching TRBD1 (5 bases). The CDR3 sequence is 16 residues long. CDR1 and CDR2 (germline): SGHTA, FQGNSA. With 1 base removed from V and 0 bases from J, the gap between germline ends came to 10 bases. In DNA, the CDR3 is TGTGCCAGCAGCTTAGGAAGGACAAATAGCAATCAGCCCCAGCATTTT. This translates into CASSLGRTNSNQPQHF.